Each of the 4 T cell receptor beta chains below was sequenced from the same sample in a study of cytotoxic CD8 clonotypes in ibrutinib-treated CLL. Method: immunoSEQ multiplex PCR; TCRdb's copy keeps in-frame clones and lacks some. Of about 160,000 clones in the sample, under 85% are singletons; the top ten hold roughly 4.6%. This specimen consisted of PBMCs, obtained after 24 months of ibrutinib treatment. The receptor set was obtained from a human donor with chronic lymphocytic leukemia.

The CDR3 DNA sequence: TGTGCCAGCAGCCAAGACGGTCTAGGGACTAGCACAGATACGCAGTATTTT. This gives the protein CASSQDGLGTSTDTQYF. The chain uses TRBV4-2 and TRBJ2-3; maybe TRBD2 (6 bases). The germline V and J ends were trimmed by 0 bases and 0 bases, with 13 bases remaining between them. Looked up from germline, CDR1 is LGHNA and CDR2 is YNFKEQ. The CDR3 runs to 17 residues.

This clone was seen only a few times. This chain links TRBV28 with TRBJ1-2, with 7 bases lining up with TRBD1. The CDR3 consists of 16 residues. Germline trimming cut 3 bases from V and 8 bases from J; bases unmatched to any gene: 15. CDR1 is MDHEN, CDR2 SYDVKM, per germline. The CDR3 loop reads CASSFPQGVGAWGYTF. Here the CDR3 DNA reads TGTGCCAGCAGTTTCCCTCAGGGGGTCGGGGCATGGGGCTACACCTTC.

This rearrangement joins TRBV6-6 to TRBJ1-1, with D perhaps TRBD1 (5 bases). This CDR3 comprises 15 residues. The V end lost 6 bases, the J end lost 4 bases, and 18 bases lay between the germline ends. Germline V gene data show CDR1 as MNHNY and CDR2 as SVGAGI (reference sequence). CDR3 sequence (DNA): TGTGCCAGCAGCCCGCCGGACAATAAACGCACTGAAGCTTTCTTT. The encoded protein is CASSPPDNKRTEAFF.

V gene TRBV5-1 combines with J gene TRBJ2-5, with 7 bases lining up with TRBD2. Germline CDR1 reads SGHRS; CDR2 reads YFSETQ. The length of the CDR3 is 16 residues. V shed 0 bases, J shed 4 bases, and the junction held 9 bases outside the gene matches. The CDR3, as DNA: TGCGCCAGCAGCTTGGGCGAGCGGGGCAAGAGAGAGACCCAGTACTTC. It yields the protein CASSLGERGKRETQYF.